This passage covers 11 T cell receptor beta chains from one sample sequenced in a study of T cells in women clearing cervical HPV infection. Profiled with immunoSEQ multiplex PCR; TCRdb holds only in-frame clones, not every one. The repertoire shows roughly 15,000 clones; the top ten hold about 10%. What was sequenced was blood buffy coat. The receptor source for this set is a woman aged 18 to 75 with a cervical HPV16 infection that either progressed to CIN3+ or cleared (not recorded which).

With respect to this clone: The CDR3 is cut off 3 residues early in the read; its end comes from the germline J gene. The chain uses TRBV29-1 and TRBJ1-1, with TRBD1 matching over 7 bases. Germline CDR1 reads SQVTM; CDR2 reads ANQGSEA. Trimming at V came to 7 bases and at J to 3 bases, leaving 5 bases not matched to a gene. This CDR3 contains 12 residues. CDR3 amino acids: CSAQGDHTEAFF. The CDR3 DNA, read in part, is TGCAGCGCTCAGGGGGATCACACTGAA.

As to this clone: The read terminates 3 residues ahead of where the CDR3 ends, so the germline J gene completes it. The chain combines TRBV6-4 with TRBJ2-2; a possible D gene is TRBD2 (5 bases). This CDR3 region has 16 residues. Germline V CDR1 and CDR2: MRHNA, SNTAGT. V was cut by 4 bases and J by 0 bases, with 12 bases left in between. CDR3 DNA, as far as it was read: TGTGCCAGCAGTGTAGAGGGTAATACGAACACCGGGGAG. Translating it yields CASSVEGNTNTGE. The complete CDR3 reads CASSVEGNTNTGELFF.

As concerns this clone: Sequencing ends 3 residues short of the CDR3 end; the germline J gene provides the rest. The rearrangement joins TRBV11-2 to TRBJ1-1; D not certain. Germline V gene sequence: CDR1 SGHAT, CDR2 FQNNGV. CDR3 length equals 13 residues. Trimming removed 3 bases from V and 1 base from J, with 6 bases in between. The part of the CDR3 DNA that was read is TGTGCCAGCAGCTTTGCCGGGAACACTGAA. It yields the protein CASSFAGNTE. The whole CDR3 reads CASSFAGNTEAFF. Filled out from reference TRBV11-2 and TRBJ1-1, the complete variable domain reads EAGVAQSPRYKIIEKRQSVAFWCNPISGHATLYWYQQILGQGPKLLIQFQNNGVVDDSQLPKDRFSAERLKGVDSTLKIQPAKLEDSAVYLCASSFAGNTEAFFGQGTRLTVV.

A remark on this clone: The read halts 3 residues ahead of the CDR3 end, with the missing end drawn from the germline J gene. The rearrangement links TRBV5-5 to TRBJ1-2, with D perhaps matching TRBD1 (5 bases). This CDR3 contains 14 residues. Deletions cut 2 bases from V and 6 bases from J, with 14 bases between. Per the germline V gene, CDR1 is SGHKS and CDR2 is YYEKEE (reference sequence). Partial CDR3 DNA: TGTGCCAGCAGCTTAGGGGTCTTGGTAGATGGC. As protein: CASSLGVLVDG. The full CDR3 sequence reads CASSLGVLVDGYTF.

As to this clone: With the read ending 3 residues before the CDR3 end, the germline J gene is used to fill in that end. The J gene is TRBJ1-1, the V gene TRBV15; 8 bases match TRBD1. The CDR3 spans 14 residues. Germline loops: CDR1 LNHNV, CDR2 YYDKDF (reference sequence). This CDR3 is CATSREMDRAEAFF. The sequenced CDR3 bases are TGTGCCACCAGCAGAGAAATGGACAGGGCAGAA.

Notes on this clone: The read terminates 3 residues before the CDR3 end, so the remaining end is supplied by the germline J gene. This chain joins TRBV20-1 and TRBJ2-5; 9 bases are a match to TRBD2. V trimming: 4 bases; J trimming: 5 bases; junction bases outside the gene matches: 8. The CDR3 contains 14 residues. Germline V CDR1 and CDR2: DFQATT, SNEGSKA (reference sequence). The CDR3 sequence: CSANSGGQGETQYF. The covered CDR3 bases are TGCAGTGCTAATAGCGGGGGCCAGGGGGAGACC.

Regarding this clone: The read stops 3 residues short of the end of the CDR3; the missing end is completed from the germline J gene. The chain employs TRBV5-1 and TRBJ2-1; 8 positions match TRBD1. The CDR3 has 19 residues. V lost 3 bases to trimming and J lost 4 bases; unmatched junction nucleotides: 18. Germline-derived CDR1 and CDR2 are SGHRS and YFSETQ. Incomplete CDR3 DNA: TGCGCCAGCAGCTCCGCCGGGACAGGACTACCGCAAGGGTACAATGAG. As protein: CASSSAGTGLPQGYNE. The whole CDR3 sequence reads CASSSAGTGLPQGYNEQFF.

Turning to this clone: From the germline J gene comes the end of the CDR3, since the read stops 3 residues before it. V is TRBV28 and J is TRBJ2-7, with D maybe TRBD1 (6 bases). CDR3 length equals 13 residues. V was pared by 6 bases and J by 4 bases, with 13 bases between. Germline assignment: CDR1 MDHEN and CDR2 SYDVKM. This CDR3 reads CASSNQGNYEQYF. Incomplete CDR3 DNA: TGTGCCAGCAGCAACCAGGGGAATTACGAG.

Concerning this clone itself: The read comes to an end 3 residues before the CDR3 does, leaving the germline J gene to fill in the end. The gene calls are TRBV20-1 and TRBJ1-3, with a tentative D call TRBD1 (6 bases). The CDR3 has 13 residues. V lost 6 bases to trimming and J lost 4 bases, with 13 bases between them. CDR1 and CDR2 (germline): DFQATT, SNEGSKA (reference sequence). The sequenced part of the CDR3 DNA is TGCAGTGCCCTTACAGGGCGCGGAAACACC. Protein: CSALTGRGNT. The full CDR3 protein reads CSALTGRGNTIYF.

Comment on this clone: The read finishes 3 residues shy of the CDR3 end, and the germline J gene is used to complete it. This chain connects TRBV19 to TRBJ2-7; 7 positions agree with TRBD1. From germline, CDR1 is LNHDA and CDR2 SQIVND (reference sequence). The junction had 12 bases not matched to a gene; V was cut back by 3 bases and J by 4 bases. This CDR3 has 16 amino acids. The covered CDR3 bases are TGTGCCAGTAGTATTGGAGTGGGGGACAGAACTTACGAG. It translates to CASSIGVGDRTYE. From start to end, the CDR3 is CASSIGVGDRTYEQYF.

In the case of this clone: Sequencing ends 3 residues short of the CDR3 end; the germline J gene provides the rest. The chain recombines TRBV14 with TRBJ2-7; 13 nucleotides align to TRBD2. The CDR3 length is 15 residues. Germline V gene sequence: CDR1 SGHDN, CDR2 FVKESK. Germline trimming cut 2 bases from V and 6 bases from J; bases unmatched to any gene: 4. CDR3 protein: CASSQPGLAGAEQYF. The CDR3 DNA, read in part, is TGTGCCAGCAGCCAACCCGGACTAGCGGGAGCCGAG.